The present TCR beta chain was sequenced within a study of OX40 agonist ivuxolimab in advanced cancers. As for the study in general: Dose-escalation patients were diagnosed with hepatocellular carcinoma, melanoma, renal cell cancer or head and neck cancer. Three partial responders included one hepatocellular carcinoma patient and two cutaneous melanoma patients.

The repertoire was sequenced with immunoSEQ multiplex PCR; TCRdb's copy has only in-frame clones and lacks some. The data hold some 94,000 clones, with around 96% observed a single time. Sampling times: baseline, cycle 4 day 1, cycle 7 day 1. Broader study findings: With doses of 0.1-3.0 mg/kg, partial responders showed among the lowest clonal expansion.

This CDR3 has 14 amino acids. Between the trimmed V and J ends, which lost 2 bases and 4 bases, there was a span of 8 bases. Germline CDR1 MNHEY, CDR2 SMNVEV (reference sequence). A note on this clone: Antigen: not known.

The rearrangement links TRBV27 to TRBJ2-2, with a tentative D call TRBD2 (5 bases). The sequence was collected from an adult with an advanced solid tumor such as melanoma, head and neck, liver or kidney cancer. Source: CD4+ or CD8+ T cells sorted from blood, taken in a trial of the OX40 agonist ivuxolimab. CDR3 in amino acids: CASSLRGTTGELFF. The CDR3 DNA reads as TGTGCCAGCAGTTTACGGGGAACCACCGGGGAGCTGTTTTTT.